The source of this TCR beta chain is a study of cytomegalovirus exposure and HLA in healthy donors. Study-level information: A preliminary data release comprised around 85 million unique TCRs obtained from HLA-typed donors. Study conclusions and caveats: With high specificity and sensitivity, the classifier reportedly diagnosed cytomegalovirus status. Investigators reported 150 to 200 TCR beta chains as tied to cytomegalovirus.

With respect to this clone: Its antigen remains unknown.

Both 60 Vbeta primers and 13 Jbeta primers went into the PCR. Sequencing used immunoSEQ multiplex PCR; TCRdb keeps in-frame clones, though not all of them. This table has approximately 130,000 clones, about 77% appearing once. CDR1 is MNHNY and CDR2 is SVGAGI in the germline V gene (reference sequence). V dropped 0 bases and J dropped 3 bases, with 9 bases sitting between them. There are 15 residues in the CDR3. The chain recombines TRBV6-6 with TRBJ1-5; D ambiguous. Sequenced: PBMCs. This sequence was found in a man over 45 in good health and CMV-seronegative. The CDR3 loop is CASSYSNRNNQPQHF. CDR3 bases: TGTGCCAGCAGTTACTCTAACAGAAACAATCAGCCCCAGCATTTT.